The 16 T cell receptor beta chains below come from one sample, sequenced in a study of T cell changes during pregnancy in multiple sclerosis (dated by TCRdb to between 2019 and 2020). Libraries came from the immunoSEQ multiplex PCR assay. TCRdb limited this immuneACCESS table to in-frame rearrangements with V and J called. A share of clones is missing; checked studies link under half to unresolved V genes, and the rest is unexplained. Across this sample there are roughly 83,000 clones, with over 80% seen only once. In total, the top ten clones hold 3.5% to 4% of the sample. Specimen: PBMCs, collected in the first trimester of pregnancy. Receptors were obtained from a female donor in good health, serving as a control in a pregnancy study. Some clones in this sample may be carry-over from other donors' samples.

This clone was seen a handful of times. J is TRBJ1-2 and V is TRBV7-9; 11 nucleotides line up with TRBD1. The V segment lost 5 bases and the J segment 8 bases; nucleotides outside the gene matches: 4. This CDR3 contains 13 residues. Germline V CDR1 and CDR2: SEHNR, FQNEAQ (reference sequence). CDR3 sequence: CASSRDRGSGYTF. DNA of the CDR3: TGTGCCAGCAGCCGGGACAGGGGGAGCGGCTACACCTTC.

The chain carries TRBV4-1 and TRBJ1-6, with TRBD1 matching over 8 bases. The germline V gene has CDR1 MGHRA and CDR2 YSYEKL. V dropped 1 base and J dropped 9; count of bases not matched to a gene: 8. The CDR3 extends over 16 amino acids. CDR3 protein: CASSQVQGDGRSPLHF. Here the CDR3 DNA reads TGCGCCAGCAGCCAAGTACAGGGGGACGGGCGTTCACCCCTCCACTTT.

The chain recombines TRBV7-2 with TRBJ2-3; D gene unclear. The CDR3 length is 13 residues. The germline V gene encodes CDR1 SGHTA and CDR2 FQGNSA. With 2 bases removed from V and 1 base from J, the gap between germline ends came to 4 bases. This CDR3 reads CASSLTGTDTQYF. The CDR3 coding sequence is TGTGCCAGCAGCTTAACGGGCACAGATACGCAGTATTTT.

This chain connects TRBV10-3 to TRBJ2-1; 7 positions match TRBD2. The junction had 6 bases not matched to a gene; V was cut back by 4 bases and J by 9 bases. Germline V gene sequence: CDR1 ENHRY, CDR2 SYGVKD. The CDR3 runs 13 residues. This CDR3 reads CAISGTSVIEQFF. The CDR3 DNA is TGTGCCATCAGTGGAACTAGCGTCATTGAGCAGTTCTTC.

The chain combines TRBV10-3 with TRBJ1-2; TRBD1 aligns across 10 bases. V trimming: 6 bases; J trimming: 1 base; junction bases outside the gene matches: 5. CDR3 length equals 15 residues. Germline V gene data show CDR1 as ENHRY and CDR2 as SYGVKD. CDR3 sequence (DNA): TGTGCCATCAGGGGGACAGGGGATATTAACTATGGCTACACCTTC. Amino acid sequence: CAIRGTGDINYGYTF.

This chain links TRBV7-9 with TRBJ2-1; D might be TRBD2 (7 bases). The CDR3 is made up of 14 amino acids. Trimming pared 1 base from V and 7 bases from J, leaving 11 bases between. Germline V lookup: CDR1 SEHNR, CDR2 FQNEAQ (reference sequence). The CDR3 sequence: CASSLVQGGNEQFF. CDR3 in DNA: TGTGCCAGCAGCTTAGTACAGGGAGGGAATGAGCAGTTCTTC.

V usage is TRBV7-8 and J usage is TRBJ1-5, with D hard to call. Looked up from germline, CDR1 is SGHVS and CDR2 is FQNEAQ. CDR3 length: 16 amino acids. V lost 5 bases to trimming and J lost 0 bases, with 14 bases between them. CDR3 nucleotides: TGTGCCAGCAGCGGGCGGGTACAGAATAGCAATCAGCCCCAGCATTTT. It specifies CASSGRVQNSNQPQHF.

This chain joins TRBV9 and TRBJ2-7, with D possibly TRBD2 on 6 matching bases. From germline, CDR1 is SGDLS and CDR2 YYNGEE. The germline V and J ends were trimmed by 5 bases and 4 bases, with 10 bases remaining between them. This CDR3 spans 12 amino acids. The CDR3 region has the DNA TGTGCCAGCAGTCCTGGAGGGTACGAGCAGTACTTC. It yields the protein CASSPGGYEQYF.

The chain combines TRBV9 with TRBJ2-2, with TRBD1 matching 10 bases. Trimming took 4 bases from V and 2 from J; bases not matched to a gene: 5. The CDR3 sequence is 16 residues long. Germline CDR1 reads SGDLS; CDR2 reads YYNGEE. This CDR3 reads CASSPETGGNTGELFF. The CDR3 nucleotides are TGTGCCAGCAGCCCGGAGACAGGGGGCAACACCGGGGAGCTGTTTTTT.

The chain carries TRBV9 and TRBJ2-3; D remains unclear. This CDR3 region has 13 residues. CDR1 is SGDLS and CDR2 is YYNGEE in the germline V gene. Between the trimmed V and J ends, which lost 4 bases and 8 bases, there was a span of 14 bases. In DNA form, the CDR3 reads TGTGCCAGCAGCCCCCGCTTTAGAGGTACGCAGTATTTT. The encoded protein is CASSPRFRGTQYF.

This rearrangement joins TRBV5-1 to TRBJ2-5; weak D call: TRBD1 (6 bases). Germline V gene lookup returns CDR1 SGHRS and CDR2 YFSETQ. The germline V and J ends were trimmed by 0 bases and 1 base, with 10 bases remaining between them. The CDR3 has 15 amino acids. The CDR3 region is CASSLVGDIQETQYF. In DNA, the CDR3 is TGCGCCAGCAGCTTGGTCGGGGACATCCAAGAGACCCAGTACTTC. The full variable domain, in which reference TRBV5-1 and TRBJ2-5 provide the parts outside the CDR3, is KAGVTQTPRYLIKTRGQQVTLSCSPISGHRSVSWYQQTPGQGLQFLFEYFSETQRNKGNFPGRFSGRQFSNSRSEMNVSTLELGDSALYLCASSLVGDIQETQYFGPGTRLLVL.

This clone was recorded only once. The rearrangement joins TRBV28 to TRBJ1-2; D unclear. CDR1 and CDR2 from the germline V gene are MDHEN and SYDVKM. This CDR3 is built from 13 residues. The V end was cut by 11 bases, the J end by 1 base, with 14 bases between. The DNA for the CDR3 is TGTGCCTCAACGCGAGCGTTTAACTATGGCTACACCTTC. Its translation is CASTRAFNYGYTF.

This chain joins TRBV28 and TRBJ1-5; D call uncertain. Germline CDR1 is MDHEN and CDR2 is SYDVKM. The CDR3 is made up of 13 amino acids. With 5 bases removed from V and 5 bases from J, the gap between germline ends came to 10 bases. The CDR3 region has the DNA TGTGCCAGCAGTCCCCCCCCAGATCAGCCCCAGCATTTT. Its protein is CASSPPPDQPQHF.

The gene calls are TRBV5-1 and TRBJ1-6; no firm D call. Trimming took off 5 bases at V and 5 bases at J, with 5 bases between the two ends. CDR3 length: 12 amino acids. CDR1 and CDR2 from the germline V gene are SGHRS and YFSETQ. The CDR3 region is CASSINNSPLHF. The CDR3 DNA reads as TGCGCCAGCAGTATTAATAATTCACCCCTCCACTTT. Together with reference TRBV5-1 and TRBJ1-6, the CDR3 gives the full variable domain: KAGVTQTPRYLIKTRGQQVTLSCSPISGHRSVSWYQQTPGQGLQFLFEYFSETQRNKGNFPGRFSGRQFSNSRSEMNVSTLELGDSALYLCASSINNSPLHFGNGTRLTVT.

The chain has TRBV10-3 and TRBJ2-3; 8 positions match TRBD2. This CDR3 is 14 amino acids long. The germline V gene has CDR1 ENHRY and CDR2 SYGVKD. Germline trimming cut 2 bases from V and 4 bases from J; bases unmatched to any gene: 2. The CDR3 DNA follows: TGTGCCATCAGTGAGAACGGGAGGGCAGATACGCAGTATTTT. Translated, it gives CAISENGRADTQYF.

The chain uses TRBV27 and TRBJ2-5, with TRBD2 as a possible D gene (5 bases). Germline lookup yields CDR1 MNHEY and CDR2 SMNVEV (reference sequence). CDR3 length equals 13 residues. V dropped 5 bases and J dropped 9 bases, with 16 bases sitting between them. The DNA of the CDR3 is TGTGCCAGCAGTCTAGCCGCTCGTAGGTCCCAGTACTTC. This sequence encodes CASSLAARRSQYF.